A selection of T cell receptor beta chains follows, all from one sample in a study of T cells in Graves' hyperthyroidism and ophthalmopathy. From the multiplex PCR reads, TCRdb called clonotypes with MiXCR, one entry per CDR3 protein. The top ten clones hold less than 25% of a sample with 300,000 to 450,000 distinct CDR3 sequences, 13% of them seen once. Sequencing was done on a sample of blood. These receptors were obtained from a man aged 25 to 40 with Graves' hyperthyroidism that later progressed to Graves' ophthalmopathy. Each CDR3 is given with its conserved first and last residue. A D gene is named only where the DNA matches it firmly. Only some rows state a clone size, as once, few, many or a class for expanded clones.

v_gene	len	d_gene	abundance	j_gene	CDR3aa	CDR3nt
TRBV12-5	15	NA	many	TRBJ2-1	CASGSSFLGFNEQFF	TGTGCTAGTGGCTCAAGTTTCTTGGGTTTTAATGAGCAGTTCTTC
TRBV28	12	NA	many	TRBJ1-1	CASSNIATEAFF	TGTGCCAGCAGCAATATAGCCACTGAAGCTTTCTTT
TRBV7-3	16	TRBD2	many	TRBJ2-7	CASSSGPGLAYNEQYF	TGTGCCAGCAGCTCCGGACCGGGACTAGCGTATAACGAGCAGTACTTC
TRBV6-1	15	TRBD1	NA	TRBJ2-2	CASRLTGVGTGELFF	TGTGCCAGCAGGCTGACAGGGGTAGGCACCGGGGAGCTGTTTTTT
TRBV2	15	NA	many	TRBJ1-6	CASQRVELHNSPLHF	TGTGCCAGCCAGAGAGTCGAGCTCCATAATTCACCCCTCCACTTT
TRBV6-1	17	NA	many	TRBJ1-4	CASSRRLRGATNEKLFF	TGTGCCAGCAGTCGTCGACTTCGAGGGGCCACTAATGAAAAACTGTTTTTT
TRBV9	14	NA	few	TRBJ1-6	CASSEQGFNSPLHF	TGTGCCAGCAGCGAACAGGGTTTTAATTCACCCCTCCACTTT
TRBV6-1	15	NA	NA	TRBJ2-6	CAESLTSTGANVLTF	TGTGCAGAATCGCTCACCTCCACTGGGGCCAACGTCCTGACTTTC
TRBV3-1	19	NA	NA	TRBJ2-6	CASSQNNPGRLSGANVLTF	TGTGCCAGCAGCCAAAATAATCCGGGACGGCTCTCTGGGGCCAACGTCCTGACTTTC
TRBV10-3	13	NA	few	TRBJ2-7	CAISEWETYEQYF	TGTGCCATCAGTGAGTGGGAGACCTACGAGCAGTACTTC
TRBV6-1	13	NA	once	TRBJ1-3	CASKELVGNTIYF	TGTGCCAGCAAAGAACTGGTTGGAAACACCATATATTTT
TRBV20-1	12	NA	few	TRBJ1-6	CSADRYNSPLHF	TGCAGTGCTGACAGATATAATTCACCCCTCCACTTT
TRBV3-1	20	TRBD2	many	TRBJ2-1	CASSQSRWLAGTSSYNEQFF	TGTGCCAGCAGCCAATCTCGGTGGCTAGCGGGGACTAGCTCCTACAATGAGCAGTTCTTC
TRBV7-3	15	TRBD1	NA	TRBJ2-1	CASSLTTGGFHEQFF	TGTGCCAGCAGCTTAACGACAGGGGGCTTTCATGAGCAGTTCTTC
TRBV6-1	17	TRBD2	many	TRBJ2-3	CASSGRTSGGFGDTQYF	TGTGCCAGCAGTGGAAGGACTAGCGGGGGGTTCGGAGATACGCAGTATTTT
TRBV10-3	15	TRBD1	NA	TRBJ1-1	CAITGGTGLNTEAFF	TGTGCCATCACCGGGGGGACAGGGCTGAACACTGAAGCTTTCTTT
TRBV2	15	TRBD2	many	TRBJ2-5	CASSESGGPQETQYF	TGTGCCAGCAGTGAAAGCGGGGGCCCGCAAGAGACCCAGTACTTC
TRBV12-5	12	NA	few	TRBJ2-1	CASGLTTDEQFF	TGTGCTAGTGGTTTGACCACAGATGAGCAGTTCTTC
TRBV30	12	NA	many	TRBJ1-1	CACRGGNTEAFF	TGTGCCTGCAGGGGAGGGAACACTGAAGCTTTCTTT